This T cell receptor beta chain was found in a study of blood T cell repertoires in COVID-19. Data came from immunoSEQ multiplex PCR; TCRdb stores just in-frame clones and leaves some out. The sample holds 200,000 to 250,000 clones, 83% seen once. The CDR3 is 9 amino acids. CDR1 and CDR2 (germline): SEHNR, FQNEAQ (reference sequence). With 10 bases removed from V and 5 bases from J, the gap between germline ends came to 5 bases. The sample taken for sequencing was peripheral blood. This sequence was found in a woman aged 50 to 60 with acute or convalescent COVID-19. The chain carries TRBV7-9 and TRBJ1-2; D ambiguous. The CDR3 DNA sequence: TGTGCCATCGAGTATGGCTACACCTTC. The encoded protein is CAIEYGYTF.